The rows below give T cell receptor beta chains drawn from one sample of a study of naive and memory T cell subsets. TCRdb used MiXCR to reprocess the UMI-ligation and nested PCR reads, holding one entry per CDR3 protein. The sample records some 82,000 distinct CDR3 sequences, about 10% being singletons. The sequencing sample was made of naive CD4+ T cells from blood. The receptors originated from a human donor in good health. The CDR3 runs from the conserved cysteine through the conserved F or W. The order of the fields is J gene, V gene, clone size, D gene, CDR3 length, CDR3 DNA, CDR3 protein. A D gene is named only where the DNA matches it firmly. Not every row has a clone size; where given, it reads once, few, many or a size class.

>TRBJ1-5|TRBV7-2|.|.|13
TGTGCCAGCAGCGCATTGACAGATCAGCCCCAGCATTTT
CASSALTDQPQHF
>TRBJ1-5|TRBV30|few|.|13
TGTGCCTGGAGTGTACGGGGAAATCAGCCCCAGCATTTT
CAWSVRGNQPQHF
>TRBJ2-6|TRBV7-2|.|.|15
TGTGCCAGCAGGTACCTCCGGAATGGGGCCAACGTCCTGACTTTC
CASRYLRNGANVLTF
>TRBJ1-3|TRBV12-3/TRBV12-4|.|.|14
TGTGCCAGCTCCAAGGCAGGGTCTGGAAACACCATATATTTT
CASSKAGSGNTIYF
>TRBJ2-1|TRBV3-1|.|.|19
TGTGCCAGCAGCCAAACCTCCTGGGGGAGTCAGAGCTCCTACAATGAGCAGTTCTTC
CASSQTSWGSQSSYNEQFF
>TRBJ1-5|TRBV3-1|.|.|13
TGTGCCAGCAGCCAAGAACAGGGACAGCCCCAGCATTTT
CASSQEQGQPQHF
>TRBJ2-1|TRBV11-1|.|TRBD1|15
TGTGCCAGCAGCTCCCAACAGGGGGCGAGGAATGAGCAGTTCTTC
CASSSQQGARNEQFF
>TRBJ2-5|TRBV7-2|many|TRBD2|14
TGTGCCAGCAGCTTCAGTGGGGGGGAAGAGACCCAGTACTTC
CASSFSGGEETQYF
>TRBJ1-4|TRBV12-3/TRBV12-4|few|.|14
TGTGCCAGCAGTCCTTGGGTGACTAATGAAAAACTGTTTTTT
CASSPWVTNEKLFF
>TRBJ1-2|TRBV25-1|.|.|17
TGTGCCAGCAGTCCCAGGGGAGGGGGGAGAGCCAACTATGGCTACACCTTC
CASSPRGGGRANYGYTF
>TRBJ2-1|TRBV7-9|many|TRBD1|15
TGTGCCAGCAGCTTAACAGGGGGGCTCGGCAATGAGCAGTTCTTC
CASSLTGGLGNEQFF
>TRBJ1-1|TRBV14|.|.|15
TGTGCCAGCAGCCAGGGAGTTTCTAGGGACACTGAAGCTTTCTTT
CASSQGVSRDTEAFF
>TRBJ2-5|TRBV24-1|.|.|15
TGTGCCACCAGTCCCACGGACAGACGCGGGGAGACCCAGTACTTC
CATSPTDRRGETQYF
>TRBJ1-2|TRBV20-1|.|.|18
TGCAGTGCTAGAGATTTGGTACGGGACATCAAATCTAACTATGGCTACACCTTC
CSARDLVRDIKSNYGYTF
>TRBJ1-1|TRBV12-3/TRBV12-4|few|.|15
TGTGCCAGCAGTTTAGGAATGTGGGTTGGGACTGAAGCTTTCTTT
CASSLGMWVGTEAFF
>TRBJ2-7|TRBV2|.|.|12
TGTGCCAGCAGTGGGACAACCTACGAGCAGTACTTC
CASSGTTYEQYF
>TRBJ2-1|TRBV6-5|.|.|14
TGTGCCAGCAGTTACTCGCGGAGATACAATGAGCAGTTCTTC
CASSYSRRYNEQFF
>TRBJ1-1|TRBV12-3/TRBV12-4|.|.|13
TGTGCCAGCAGAAACAGGGTGAACACTGAAGCTTTCTTT
CASRNRVNTEAFF
>TRBJ2-1|TRBV3-1|many|.|14
TGTGCCAGCAGCCAAGATCTAGGGAGGGGGGAGCAGTTCTTC
CASSQDLGRGEQFF
>TRBJ2-3|TRBV12-3/TRBV12-4|.|.|15
TGTGCCAGCAGTTTTCAAGTGAGCGGCACAGATACGCAGTATTTT
CASSFQVSGTDTQYF
>TRBJ2-7|TRBV20-1|few|.|14
TGCAGTGCCAGAAGGGGGTCGAACTTCTACGAGCAGTACTTC
CSARRGSNFYEQYF
>TRBJ2-7|TRBV18|few|TRBD1|18
TGTGCCAGCTCACTTCTAAACACCAGGGGGCCGAGTTCCTACGAGCAGTACTTC
CASSLLNTRGPSSYEQYF
>TRBJ2-1|TRBV11-1|.|.|16
TGTGCCAGCAGCTTAAGTCAGGGGGGGCCTTGGAGTGAGCAGTTCTTC
CASSLSQGGPWSEQFF
>TRBJ2-3|TRBV20-1|many|TRBD2|17
TGCAGTGCTAGAGCCTGGGGACTAGCGGGAGATTTAGATACGCAGTATTTT
CSARAWGLAGDLDTQYF
>TRBJ2-1|TRBV7-2|.|TRBD2|15
TGTGCCAGCAGATTAAGCGGGGGGGCCGGTAATGAGCAGTTCTTC
CASRLSGGAGNEQFF
>TRBJ1-4|TRBV3-1|few|TRBD1|14
TGTGCCAGCAGCCAGACAGGGGGCGGAGGAAAACTGTTTTTT
CASSQTGGGGKLFF
>TRBJ1-5|TRBV7-9|.|TRBD1|15
TGTGCCAGCAGCCCCGGGGACAGTCTCAATCAGCCCCAGCATTTT
CASSPGDSLNQPQHF
>TRBJ2-3|TRBV2|many|.|15
TGTGCCAGCAGTGAAATGGGCAGGCGCACAGATACGCAGTATTTT
CASSEMGRRTDTQYF
>TRBJ2-1|TRBV6-2/TRBV6-3|few|TRBD2|15
TGTGCCAGCAAAGGGAGGCCTAGCGGGAATCATGAGCAGTTCTTC
CASKGRPSGNHEQFF
>TRBJ2-1|TRBV29-1|many|TRBD1|14
TGCAGCGTTGGACAGGGAAACTCCTACAATGAGCAGTTCTTC
CSVGQGNSYNEQFF
>TRBJ2-5|TRBV20-1|many|TRBD2|16
TGCAGTGCTAGAGGGTTTAGCGGGGGCCGCTTGGAGACCCAGTACTTC
CSARGFSGGRLETQYF
>TRBJ1-1|TRBV6-5|.|.|13
TGTGCCAGCAGGCCCCCCTTAGACACTGAAGCTTTCTTT
CASRPPLDTEAFF
>TRBJ2-5|TRBV7-2|few|.|15
TGTGCCAGCAGCCCACAGTGGCGGGGACAAGAGACCCAGTACTTC
CASSPQWRGQETQYF
>TRBJ1-1|TRBV15|.|.|19
TGTGCCACCAGCAGAGCACATGGGGGGGCCCTTTTGGGCGGCACTGAAGCTTTCTTT
CATSRAHGGALLGGTEAFF
>TRBJ2-7|TRBV12-3/TRBV12-4|.|.|12
TGTGCCAGCAGTAACCAGTGGTACGAGCAGTACTTC
CASSNQWYEQYF
>TRBJ1-1|TRBV9|few|.|14
TGTGCCAGCAGCCCTTCCGACGACCGTGCAGGAGCTTTCTTT
CASSPSDDRAGAFF
>TRBJ1-1|TRBV7-2|many|.|14
TGTGCCAGCAGCGAGACAACCCTGAACACTGAAGCTTTCTTT
CASSETTLNTEAFF
>TRBJ1-2|TRBV7-9|many|.|15
TGTGCCAGCAGCTTACCGGAGGGGAGGGCCTATGGCTACACCTTC
CASSLPEGRAYGYTF
>TRBJ2-1|TRBV7-9|few|TRBD1|15
TGTGCCAGCAGTCTACAGGGGTTAATTTTCGGTGAGCAGTTCTTC
CASSLQGLIFGEQFF
>TRBJ2-7|TRBV3-1|.|TRBD1|17
TGTGCCAGCAGCCCGTTCAAAGTGAGGGGGCGAAGCTACGAGCAGTACTTC
CASSPFKVRGRSYEQYF
>TRBJ1-3|TRBV30|few|.|13
TGTGCCTGGACCCCAGCTGCCGGAAACACCATATATTTT
CAWTPAAGNTIYF